The 3 T cell receptor beta chains presented below share a single source sample, sequenced in a study of cytomegalovirus exposure and HLA in healthy donors. Use of 60 Vbeta and 13 Jbeta primers characterized the PCR. Assay used: immunoSEQ multiplex PCR; TCRdb lists only in-frame clones, some missing. The sample holds about 180,000 clones; about three quarters are singletons and the top ten take more than 3.5%. Sequencing was performed on PBMCs. These receptors were obtained from a woman aged 60-75 years in good health and CMV-seropositive.

Of note for this clone: The junction departs from the called germline gene at one end, perhaps through a read error. The J gene is TRBJ1-2, the V gene TRBV7-7, with 7 bases matching TRBD1. CDR1 and CDR2 from the germline V gene are SSHAT and FNYEAQ (reference sequence). The CDR3 sequence is 14 residues long. As DNA, the CDR3 is TGTGCTAGCAGCTTCCCAGGGGGAACGTTTGGCTACACCTTC. Its protein is CASSFPGGTFGYTF.

CDR3 DNA: TGTGCTAGTGCCCTCAGGGGGAGGGTAGCGGGGAGAAGCACCGGGGAGCTGTTTTTT. Amino acid sequence: CASALRGRVAGRSTGELFF. The genes are TRBV12-5 and TRBJ2-2, with a tentative D call TRBD2 (8 bases). The CDR3 length is 19 residues. Trimming removed 7 bases at V and 4 bases at J, with 28 bases between. Germline CDR1 is LGHNT and CDR2 is FRNRAP.

The V and J genes are TRBV19 and TRBJ2-7; D might be TRBD2 (5 bases). This CDR3 contains 15 residues. Germline V gene sequence: CDR1 LNHDA, CDR2 SQIVND (reference sequence). V was trimmed by 3 bases and J by 0 bases, leaving 12 bases between them. CDR3 residues: CASSMSFGDSYEQYF. The CDR3 DNA follows: TGTGCCAGTAGTATGTCCTTCGGGGACTCCTACGAGCAGTACTTC.